These 21 T cell receptor beta chains came from one sample sequenced in a study of regulatory T cells in long-lasting Graves disease. iRepertoire HTBI primers and Arm-PCR of CDR3 regions built TCR beta libraries. TCRdb ran MiXCR on the multiplex PCR reads and lists one entry per CDR3 protein. The sample gives fewer than 600,000 distinct CDR3 sequences, around a fifth of which show up once; 13% is in the top ten. Documented time point: persistent/refractory GD, antithyroid drugs over 5 years with positive TRAb. Scientists built the TCR library using RNA that was extracted from PBMCs. Sequences were derived from peripheral blood mononuclear cells (PBMCs), sampled when the disease was refractory, from a patient treated with antithyroid drugs. These TCRs come from a female donor with Graves disease.

The chain links TRBV9 to TRBJ2-2; 8 bases fit TRBD1. The CDR3 has 14 residues. V lost 0 bases and J lost 6; bases outside the gene matches: 1. Germline lookup yields CDR1 SGDLS and CDR2 YYNGEE. CDR3 DNA sequence: TGTGCCAGCAGCGTAGGACAGGGGTCCGGGGAGCTGTTTTTT. Translating gives CASSVGQGSGELFF.

There are many counts of this clonotype. The CDR3 here is CASSNGEDLYQPQHF. CDR3 DNA: TGTGCCAGTAGTAACGGCGAGGATCTCTATCAGCCCCAGCATTTT. This sequence joins TRBV19 and TRBJ1-5; no reliable D call. V lost 4 bases and J lost 5, with 15 bases in between. There are 15 residues in the CDR3. Germline CDR1 LNHDA, CDR2 SQIVND (reference sequence).

This clonotype was detected many times. This chain links TRBV6-1 with TRBJ1-1; 10 positions agree with TRBD1. Germline trimming cut 3 bases from V and 3 bases from J; bases unmatched to any gene: 4. Germline V gene lookup returns CDR1 MNHNS and CDR2 SASEGT. The CDR3 consists of 15 residues. The CDR3, as DNA: TGTGCCAGCAGTGACCCCGGGACAGGGGACACTGAAGCTTTCTTT. Protein product: CASSDPGTGDTEAFF.

The V and J genes are TRBV20-1 and TRBJ1-2; tentative D call: TRBD1 (5 bases). This CDR3 has 14 residues. Germline V CDR1 and CDR2: DFQATT, SNEGSKA (reference sequence). V lost 2 bases, J lost 2 bases, and 12 bases lay in between. CDR3 DNA sequence: TGCAGTGCTAGAAATAAAGGGGACAACTATGGCTACACCTTC. Amino acid sequence: CSARNKGDNYGYTF.

The CDR3 nucleotides are TGTGCCAGCAGTGAACCCGGGACAGGCCAAGAGACCCAGTACTTC. This codes for CASSEPGTGQETQYF. J is TRBJ2-5 and V is TRBV25-1; 8 nucleotides line up with TRBD1. The CDR3 is 15 residues long. V trimming: 2 bases; J trimming: 1 base; junction bases outside the gene matches: 3. CDR1 is MGHDK and CDR2 is SYGVNS in the germline V gene.

This clonotype was detected only a few times. The chain has TRBV7-9 and TRBJ1-1; TRBD1 matches 7 bases. The ends lost 7 bases at V and 7 bases at J; junction bases unmatched: 6. This CDR3 is built from 12 residues. The germline CDR1 and CDR2 sequences are SEHNR and FQNEAQ (reference sequence). The CDR3 spells CASTLGQNEAFF. The CDR3 nucleotides are TGTGCCAGCACCCTGGGACAGAATGAAGCTTTCTTT.

About this clonotype: The junction shows a germline mismatch at one end, possibly a read error. The rearrangement uses TRBV6-2 or TRBV6-3 and TRBJ1-5; unclear D gene. This CDR3 has 13 residues. Germline V gene data show CDR1 as MNHEY and CDR2 as SVGEGT. The CDR3 coding sequence is TGTGCCAGCAATGGACCTACTGCATCAGCCCCAGCATTT. This sequence encodes CASNGPTASAPAF.

This sequence joins TRBV28 and TRBJ2-1, with 12 bases aligning to TRBD2. Per germline, CDR1 MDHEN and CDR2 SYDVKM. J gave up 6 bases and V 10 bases, and 7 bases lay outside the gene matches. This CDR3 is built from 14 residues. CDR3 sequence: CATVLAGGSNEQFF. The DNA of the CDR3 is TGTGCCACCGTACTAGCGGGGGGCAGCAATGAGCAGTTCTTC.

This clonotype showed up just a few times. The CDR3: CASSYSTLGASGNTIYF. The CDR3 DNA sequence: TGTGCCAGCAGTTACTCGACATTAGGTGCGTCTGGAAACACCATATATTTT. J is TRBJ1-3 and V is TRBV6-5; D unclear. Germline V gene sequence: CDR1 MNHEY, CDR2 SVGAGI. This CDR3 spans 17 amino acids. V lost 0 bases, J lost 1 base, and 13 bases lay in between.

The chain carries TRBV11-3 and TRBJ2-7; 9 positions match TRBD1. The CDR3 consists of 17 residues. V lost 5 bases, J lost 1 base, and 12 bases stayed unmatched. Germline CDR1 is SGHNT and CDR2 is YENEEA. The CDR3 spells CASSPRPGQGVSYEQYF. The CDR3 bases are TGTGCCAGCAGCCCCCGACCGGGACAGGGAGTTTCCTACGAGCAGTACTTC.

J is TRBJ2-2 and V is TRBV11-3, with unresolved D. Trimming left V 5 bases short and J 2 bases short, with 6 bases between. The CDR3 spans 13 residues. Per the germline V gene, CDR1 is SGHNT and CDR2 is YENEEA. Here the CDR3 DNA reads TGTGCCAGCAGCCACAGAAACACCGGGGAGCTGTTTTTT. Translating gives CASSHRNTGELFF.

This clonotype was seen a single time. This chain uses TRBV27 with TRBJ1-3; no clear D gene. CDR1 is MNHEY, CDR2 SMNVEV, per germline (reference sequence). This CDR3 spans 17 amino acids. V was pared by 0 bases and J by 2 bases, with 14 bases between. The CDR3 DNA reads as TGTGCCAGCAGTTTATCGAGTCCAGTATTGGCTGGAAACACCATATATTTT. It is translated as CASSLSSPVLAGNTIYF.

This clonotype has at least ten counts. The genes are TRBV11-2 and TRBJ1-1; D is perhaps TRBD1 (5 bases). Germline V lookup: CDR1 SGHAT, CDR2 FQNNGV. Trimming shortened V by 3 bases and J by 1 base, and 12 bases separated the two germline ends. The CDR3 runs to 15 residues. The CDR3 coding sequence is TGTGCCAGCAGCTTGCTAGGGACGAAGAACACTGAAGCTTTCTTT. Residues: CASSLLGTKNTEAFF.

This chain connects TRBV7-2 to TRBJ1-2; maybe TRBD1 (5 bases). V lost 1 base and J lost 8, with 8 bases in between. This CDR3 contains 12 residues. The germline CDR1 and CDR2 sequences are SGHTA and FQGNSA. The CDR3 loop is CASSLEGVGYTF. CDR3 in DNA: TGTGCCAGCAGCTTAGAAGGGGTAGGCTACACCTTC.

This clonotype came up many times. This chain joins TRBV6-1 and TRBJ1-2; D is perhaps TRBD1 (5 bases). This CDR3 is 17 amino acids long. Trimming removed 8 bases at V and 2 bases at J, with 24 bases between. Per germline, CDR1 MNHNS and CDR2 SASEGT. This chain's CDR3 is CASRGTGPSVLNYGYTF. DNA of the CDR3: TGTGCCAGCCGGGGCACAGGCCCCTCCGTTTTAAACTATGGCTACACCTTC.

This clonotype was picked up many times. V usage is TRBV5-1 and J usage is TRBJ2-4, with 7 nucleotides matching TRBD2. CDR3 size: 14 residues. Trimming took 4 bases from V and 6 from J; bases not matched to a gene: 7. CDR1 SGHRS and CDR2 YFSETQ come from the germline V gene. CDR3 DNA: TGCGCCAGCAGCGGAACTAGCGAATCAAACATTCAGTACTTC. This codes for CASSGTSESNIQYF.

The table lists this clonotype with a count of one. A read error may explain this, as a much larger clone is one base away. The V call is TRBV6-1, the J call TRBJ2-5; D might be TRBD1 or TRBD2, each matching 5 bases. The CDR3 contains 12 residues. Germline lookup yields CDR1 MNHNS and CDR2 SASEGT. The germline V and J ends were trimmed by 7 bases and 9 bases, with 15 bases remaining between them. CDR3 sequence reads: CASIGAEEAQYF. In DNA, the CDR3 is TGTGCCAGCATAGGGGCAGAGGAGGCCCAGTACTTC.

This clonotype was counted many times. The CDR3 DNA reads as TGTGCCAGCAGGTACCAGGGGTTCTGGCATTTT. Its translation: CASRYQGFWHF. The rearrangement links TRBV28 to TRBJ1-5, with a possible D match to TRBD1 (6 bases). V lost 6 bases and J lost 15, with 15 bases in between. Germline-derived CDR1 and CDR2 are MDHEN and SYDVKM. The CDR3 length is 11 residues.

This clonotype was seen a few times. The chain combines TRBV13 with TRBJ2-7; perhaps D is TRBD1 or TRBD2 (5 bases each). The CDR3 covers 15 residues. The V gene lost 2 bases and the J gene lost 2 bases, with 13 bases spanning the gap. CDR1 PRHDT and CDR2 FYEKMQ come from the germline V gene (reference sequence). The CDR3 is CASSLMEEGAYEQYF. The CDR3 DNA follows: TGTGCCAGCAGCTTAATGGAGGAAGGGGCCTACGAGCAGTACTTC.

Details on this clonotype: A read error is possible here, since a much larger clone lies one base away. The chain recombines TRBV28 with TRBJ2-7; maybe TRBD1 (6 bases). This CDR3 has 14 residues. Germline-derived CDR1 and CDR2 are MDHEN and SYDVKM. Trimming left V 10 bases short and J 4 bases short, with 20 bases between. The CDR3 region is CATLSRDRNYEQYF. The CDR3 nucleotides are TGTGCCACCCTCTCCCGTGACAGGAATTACGAGCAGTACTTC.

This clonotype has ten or more counts. The chain recombines TRBV6-2 or TRBV6-3 with TRBJ2-7; D remains ambiguous. Deletions cut 8 bases from V and 3 bases from J, with 11 bases between. The CDR3 has 12 amino acids. Germline CDR1 and CDR2: MNHEY and SVGEGT. The CDR3 loop is CASSPVGYEQYF. The CDR3 DNA reads as TGTGCCAGCTCCCCGGTAGGCTACGAGCAGTACTTC.